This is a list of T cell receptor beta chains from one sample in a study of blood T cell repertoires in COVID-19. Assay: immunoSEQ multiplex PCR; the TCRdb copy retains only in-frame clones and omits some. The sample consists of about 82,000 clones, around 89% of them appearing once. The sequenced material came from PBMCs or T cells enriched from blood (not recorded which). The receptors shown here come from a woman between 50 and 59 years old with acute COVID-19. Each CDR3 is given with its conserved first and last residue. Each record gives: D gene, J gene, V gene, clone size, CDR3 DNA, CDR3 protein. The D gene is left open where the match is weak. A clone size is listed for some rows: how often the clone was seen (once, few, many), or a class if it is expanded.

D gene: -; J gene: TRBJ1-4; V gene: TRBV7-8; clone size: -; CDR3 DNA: TGTGCCAGTCAGGGAGGTCCCAATGAAAAACTGTTTTTT; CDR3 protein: CASQGGPNEKLFF
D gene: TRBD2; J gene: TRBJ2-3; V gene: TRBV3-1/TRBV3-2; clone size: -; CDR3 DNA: TGTGCCAGCAGCCCGCGACTAGCGGGAGATGGCACAGATACGCAGTATTTT; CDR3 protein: CASSPRLAGDGTDTQYF
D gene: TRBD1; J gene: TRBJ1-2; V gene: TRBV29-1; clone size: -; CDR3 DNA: TGCAGCGTTGAAGCAGACGACAGGGGGCCCTACACCTTC; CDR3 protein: CSVEADDRGPYTF
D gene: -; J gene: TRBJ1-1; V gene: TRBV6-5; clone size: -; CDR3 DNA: TGTGCCAGCAGTTACTCTGGGGGCGTATGGGTCACTGAAGCTTTCTTT; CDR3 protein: CASSYSGGVWVTEAFF
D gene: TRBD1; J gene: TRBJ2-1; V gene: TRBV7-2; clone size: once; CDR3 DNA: TGTGCCAGCAGCTTAGGTTCCTCCAGGGGGAATGAGCAGTTCTTC; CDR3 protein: CASSLGSSRGNEQFF
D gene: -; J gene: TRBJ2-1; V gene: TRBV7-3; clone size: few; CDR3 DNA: TGTGCCAGCAGCTTAGGGGCGGTAGTGAGCTACAATGAGCAGTTCTTC; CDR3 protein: CASSLGAVVSYNEQFF
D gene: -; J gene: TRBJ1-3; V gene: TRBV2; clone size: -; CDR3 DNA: TGTGCCAGCACCGCAATAGGGGGGGGCCGGTCTGGAAACACCATATATTTT; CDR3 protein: CASTAIGGGRSGNTIYF
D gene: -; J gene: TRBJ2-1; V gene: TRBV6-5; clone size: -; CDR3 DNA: TGTGCCAGCAGGTCCGCGGGCGTTTACAATGAGCAGTTCTTC; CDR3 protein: CASRSAGVYNEQFF
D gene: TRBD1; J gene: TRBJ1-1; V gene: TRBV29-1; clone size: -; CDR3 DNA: TGCAGCGTCGTTGACAGGGACACTGAAGCTTTCTTT; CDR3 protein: CSVVDRDTEAFF
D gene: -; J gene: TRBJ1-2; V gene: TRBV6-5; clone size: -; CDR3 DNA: TGTGCCACGGCCCCTGGGAGCGCCTATGGCTACACCTTC; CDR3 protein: CATAPGSAYGYTF
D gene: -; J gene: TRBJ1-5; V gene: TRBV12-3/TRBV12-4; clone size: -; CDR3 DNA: TGTGCCAGCAGTTTAGCCCGGCAGCCCCAGCATTTT; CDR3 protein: CASSLARQPQHF
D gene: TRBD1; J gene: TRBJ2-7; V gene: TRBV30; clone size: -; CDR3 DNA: TGTGCCTGGCACCGGGACAGACCCTACGAGCAGTACTTC; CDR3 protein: CAWHRDRPYEQYF
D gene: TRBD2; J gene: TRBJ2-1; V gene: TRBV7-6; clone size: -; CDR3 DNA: TGTGCCAGCAGCTTAGAGGCTAGCGGGGGAGGAAGTGAGCAGTTCTTC; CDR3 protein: CASSLEASGGGSEQFF
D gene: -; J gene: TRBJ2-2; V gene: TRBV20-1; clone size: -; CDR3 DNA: TGCAGTGCTAGTCTCGTCAACACCGGGGAGCTGTTTTTT; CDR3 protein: CSASLVNTGELFF
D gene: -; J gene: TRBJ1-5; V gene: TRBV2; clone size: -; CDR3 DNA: TGTGCCAGCAGTGGACAGAATAGCAATCAGCCCCAGCATTTT; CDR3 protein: CASSGQNSNQPQHF
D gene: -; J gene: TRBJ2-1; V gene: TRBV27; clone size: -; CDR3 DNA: TGTGCCAGCAGTTTTCTGCCTTCGGGCTACAATGAGCAGTTCTTC; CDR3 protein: CASSFLPSGYNEQFF
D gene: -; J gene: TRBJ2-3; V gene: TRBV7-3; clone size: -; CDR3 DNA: TGTGCCAGCAGCTTCGGTAGCGCCACAGATACGCAGTATTTT; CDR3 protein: CASSFGSATDTQYF
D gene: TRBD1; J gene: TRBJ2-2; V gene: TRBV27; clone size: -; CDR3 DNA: TGTGCCAGCAGTTTAAACCGACAGGGTTACACCGGGGAGCTGTTTTTT; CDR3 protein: CASSLNRQGYTGELFF
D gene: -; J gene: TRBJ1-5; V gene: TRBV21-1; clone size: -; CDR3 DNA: TGTGCCAGCAGCAAAGAGGCGACAGATAGCAATCAGCCCCAGCATTTT; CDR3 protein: CASSKEATDSNQPQHF
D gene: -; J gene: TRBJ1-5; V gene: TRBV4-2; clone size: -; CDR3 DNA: TGTGCCAGCAGCCAAGAAACAGGAGGGGTAGGCAATCAGCCCCAGCATTTT; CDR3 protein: CASSQETGGVGNQPQHF
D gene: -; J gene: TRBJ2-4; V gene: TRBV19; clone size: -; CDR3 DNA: TGTGCCAGTAGTATACAGGACAGCGAAAACATTCAGTACTTC; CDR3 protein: CASSIQDSENIQYF
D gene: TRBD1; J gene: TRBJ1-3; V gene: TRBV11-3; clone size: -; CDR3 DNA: TGTGCCAGCAGCCCCAGGGACAGGGGGCATCTTGGAAACACCATATATTTT; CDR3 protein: CASSPRDRGHLGNTIYF
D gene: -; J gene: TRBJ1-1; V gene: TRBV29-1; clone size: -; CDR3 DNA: TGCAGCGCCCCCAGGGGTAGGGAAGCTTTCTTT; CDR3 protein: CSAPRGREAFF
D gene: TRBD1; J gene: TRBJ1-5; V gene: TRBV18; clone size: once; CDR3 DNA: TGTGCCAGCGGACAGGGGGATCATCAGCCCCAGCATTTT; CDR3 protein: CASGQGDHQPQHF
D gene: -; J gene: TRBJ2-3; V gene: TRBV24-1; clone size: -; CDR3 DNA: TGTGCCACCAGTGATTTCCGAGATACGCAGTATTTT; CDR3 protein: CATSDFRDTQYF
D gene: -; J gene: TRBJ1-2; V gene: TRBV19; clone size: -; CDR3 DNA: TGTGCCAGTAGTATCCCCGGGAACTATGGCTACACCTTC; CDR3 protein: CASSIPGNYGYTF
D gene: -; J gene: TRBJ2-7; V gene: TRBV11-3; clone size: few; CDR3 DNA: TGTGCCAGCAGTTACGGCTTCCTAGTCGGGTCCGAGCAGTACTTC; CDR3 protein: CASSYGFLVGSEQYF
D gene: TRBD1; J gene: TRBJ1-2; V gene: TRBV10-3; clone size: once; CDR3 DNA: TGTGCCATCAGTGGGACAGGGGGCTATGGCTACACCTTC; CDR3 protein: CAISGTGGYGYTF
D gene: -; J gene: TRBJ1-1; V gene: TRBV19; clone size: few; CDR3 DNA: TGTGCCAGTAGTATCCGGGGAGTGGGAGCTTTCTTT; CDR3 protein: CASSIRGVGAFF
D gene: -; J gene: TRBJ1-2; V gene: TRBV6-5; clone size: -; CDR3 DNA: TGTGCCAGCAGTTACTCGCGAGATGGCTACACCTTC; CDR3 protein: CASSYSRDGYTF
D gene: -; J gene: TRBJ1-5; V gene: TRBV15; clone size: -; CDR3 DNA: TGTGCCACCAGCAGAGAGCCCCTTCACGGGGTCAACAATCAGCCCCAGCATTTT; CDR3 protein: CATSREPLHGVNNQPQHF
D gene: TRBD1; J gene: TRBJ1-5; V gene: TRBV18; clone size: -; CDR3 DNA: TGTGCCAGCTCGCCGGACAGGTACGGCAATCAGCCCCAGCATTTT; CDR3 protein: CASSPDRYGNQPQHF
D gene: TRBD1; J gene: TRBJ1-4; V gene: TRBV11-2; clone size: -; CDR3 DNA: TGTGCCAGCAGCTTAAGGGCACAGGGGGCGCAGGAAAAACTGTTTTTT; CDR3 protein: CASSLRAQGAQEKLFF
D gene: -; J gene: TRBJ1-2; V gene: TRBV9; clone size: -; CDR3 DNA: TGTGCCAGCAGCGAGCCCTCCCGGGGGAACTATGGCTACACCTTC; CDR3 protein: CASSEPSRGNYGYTF
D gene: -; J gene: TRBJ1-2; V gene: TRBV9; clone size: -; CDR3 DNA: TGTGCCAGCAGCGTAGTAGAAGGGAGCTATGGCTACACCTTC; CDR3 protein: CASSVVEGSYGYTF
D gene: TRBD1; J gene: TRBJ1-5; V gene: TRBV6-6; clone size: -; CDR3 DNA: TGTGCCACTAGACAGGGGGTAGGTCAGCCCCAGCATTTT; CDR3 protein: CATRQGVGQPQHF
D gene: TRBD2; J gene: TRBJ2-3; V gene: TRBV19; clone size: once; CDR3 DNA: TGTGCCAGTTCTCCGACTAGCGGGAGGTCAGATACGCAGTATTTT; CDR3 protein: CASSPTSGRSDTQYF
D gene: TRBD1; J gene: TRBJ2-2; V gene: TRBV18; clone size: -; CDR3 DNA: TGTGCCAGCTCACCGGGACAGCCCGACACCGGGGAGCTGTTTTTT; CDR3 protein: CASSPGQPDTGELFF
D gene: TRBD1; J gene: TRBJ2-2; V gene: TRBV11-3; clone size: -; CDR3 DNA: TGTGCCAGCAGCTCGAACCGGGACAGGGTCACCGGGGAGCTGTTTTTT; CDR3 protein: CASSSNRDRVTGELFF
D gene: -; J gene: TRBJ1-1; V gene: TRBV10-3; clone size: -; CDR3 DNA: TGTGCCATCAGTGACTTCGGACAGAACACTGAAGCTTTCTTT; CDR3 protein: CAISDFGQNTEAFF
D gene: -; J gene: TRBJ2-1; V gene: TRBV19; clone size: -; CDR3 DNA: TGTGCCAGTAGTATAATCCCCAGCGCCAATGAGCAGTTCTTC; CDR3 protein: CASSIIPSANEQFF
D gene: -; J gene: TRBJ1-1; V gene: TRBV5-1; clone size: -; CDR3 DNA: TGCGCCAGCAGCTCTAGACTGAACACTGAAGCTTTCTTT; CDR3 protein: CASSSRLNTEAFF
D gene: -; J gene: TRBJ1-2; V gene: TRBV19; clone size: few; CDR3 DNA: TGTGCCAGTAGTTCTAGTGGGTTGGATGGCTACACCTTC; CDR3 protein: CASSSSGLDGYTF